Presented here are 9 T cell receptor beta chains from one specimen sequenced in a study of cytomegalovirus exposure and HLA in healthy donors. 13 Jbeta primers and 60 Vbeta primers were used for the PCR. TCRdb keeps only in-frame clones here, not all; method: immunoSEQ multiplex PCR. The sample includes tens of thousands of clones, roughly 82% of them seen just once. The sequenced sample was PBMCs. Receptor source: a woman in her late teens or twenties in good health and CMV-seronegative.

A few counts support this clone. Compared with germline, one end of the junction differs, possibly owing to a read error. The CDR3 loop reads CASSLSGQGALSQNF. The CDR3 nucleotides are TGTGCCAGCAGCTTATCGGGACAGGGGGCCCTCTCCCAGAATTTT. The chain recombines TRBV7-2 with TRBJ1-5; 12 nucleotides align to TRBD1. This CDR3 has 15 amino acids. The germline gives CDR1 SGHTA, CDR2 FQGNSA.

This clone appeared once. The gene calls are TRBV11-2 and TRBJ2-7; 7 nucleotides match TRBD1. The CDR3 runs to 16 residues. The V and J ends lost 2 bases and 3 bases, in that order; junction bases with no gene match: 10. Germline V CDR1 and CDR2: SGHAT, FQNNGV. CDR3 in DNA: TGTGCCAGCAGCTTAAGGGGCGGTGGACAGGTCTACGAGCAGTACTTC. As protein: CASSLRGGGQVYEQYF.

The chain carries TRBV21-1 and TRBJ1-1. TRBV21-1 is labeled a pseudogene. The CDR3 runs 15 residues. CDR3 bases: TGTGCCAGCAGCAAAAAATCTCTAAGGAACACTGAAGCTTTCTTT. Translating it yields CASSKKSLRNTEAFF.

This clone was found once. The chain links TRBV19 to TRBJ2-1, with TRBD2 identical over 7 bases. Germline lookup yields CDR1 LNHDA and CDR2 SQIVND (reference sequence). V lost 6 bases, J lost 5 bases, and 10 bases stayed unmatched. The CDR3 is 15 residues long. The CDR3 bases are TGTGCCAGTAGCCCCTCGGGGGGTGGGGACAATGAGCAGTTCTTC. It translates to CASSPSGGGDNEQFF.

The gene calls are TRBV14 and TRBJ2-7; 8 nucleotides line up with TRBD1. This CDR3 has 15 residues. Trimming at V came to 2 bases and at J to 2 bases, leaving 5 bases not matched to a gene. The germline V gene encodes CDR1 SGHDN and CDR2 FVKESK. CDR3 in amino acids: CASSQWTGIPYEQYF. The CDR3 bases are TGTGCCAGCAGCCAATGGACAGGGATCCCCTACGAGCAGTACTTC.

CDR3 in DNA: TGTGCCATCAGTGAGTCGGGACAAAGCAATCAGCCCCAGCATTTT. This translates into CAISESGQSNQPQHF. The V and J genes are TRBV10-3 and TRBJ1-5, with D perhaps matching TRBD1 (6 bases). Between the trimmed V and J ends, which lost 0 bases and 1 base, there was a span of 7 bases. This CDR3 has 15 amino acids. Germline values: CDR1 ENHRY, CDR2 SYGVKD.

The chain has TRBV7-2 and TRBJ1-5, with D hard to call. CDR3 length: 16 amino acids. V dropped 2 bases and J dropped 2 bases, with 13 bases sitting between them. Germline-derived CDR1 and CDR2 are SGHTA and FQGNSA. The CDR3 nucleotides read TGTGCCAGCAGCTTAATCGGTTTAGAGGGCAATCAGCCCCAGCATTTT. It translates to CASSLIGLEGNQPQHF.

In its sample, this clone was seen once. This chain uses TRBV18 with TRBJ2-2; the match to TRBD1 covers 8 bases. Germline CDR1 is KGHSH and CDR2 is LQKENI. The V segment lost 8 bases and the J segment 6 bases; nucleotides outside the gene matches: 5. The CDR3 contains 13 residues. CDR3 sequence (DNA): TGTGCCAGCCTCCCAGGGGGCTCCGGGGAGCTGTTTTTT. This translates into CASLPGGSGELFF.

The chain recombines TRBV19 with TRBJ2-4, with 7 bases that match TRBD1. The CDR3 has 16 amino acids. Trimming cost V 5 bases and J 0 bases; bases outside gene matches: 7. From germline, CDR1 is LNHDA and CDR2 SQIVND (reference sequence). CDR3 bases: TGTGCCAGTAGTCCTACAGGGGAGCTAGCCAAAAACATTCAGTACTTC. Amino acid sequence: CASSPTGELAKNIQYF.